The entry that follows covers one T cell receptor beta chain sequence. This specimen comes from a study of T cells after posttransplantation cyclophosphamide. The germline V gene has CDR1 SQVTM and CDR2 ANQGSEA. CDR3 size: 12 residues. Trimming took 1 base from V and 5 from J, leaving 8 bases between them. The data were produced by immunoSEQ multiplex PCR, yet TCRdb's version contains in-frame clones alone and is incomplete. The table has more than 15,000 clones, 85% seen once. Sampled 1 year posttransplant, controls received myeloablative marrow transplants, methotrexate and a calcineurin inhibitor. The rearrangement links TRBV29-1 to TRBJ1-1; D remains ambiguous. The clonotype originates from a female patient aged 18 to 30 who received an allogeneic stem cell transplant from an unrelated donor, was CMV-positive, and had acute and chronic GVHD. Some T cells may be supplied by the graft donor. Sequenced material: PBMCs, taken after allogeneic stem cell transplant with calcineurin inhibitor and methotrexate. Written as DNA, the CDR3 is TGCAGCGTTGAAGGGTTGCGGACTGAAGCTTTCTTT. Protein product: CSVEGLRTEAFF.